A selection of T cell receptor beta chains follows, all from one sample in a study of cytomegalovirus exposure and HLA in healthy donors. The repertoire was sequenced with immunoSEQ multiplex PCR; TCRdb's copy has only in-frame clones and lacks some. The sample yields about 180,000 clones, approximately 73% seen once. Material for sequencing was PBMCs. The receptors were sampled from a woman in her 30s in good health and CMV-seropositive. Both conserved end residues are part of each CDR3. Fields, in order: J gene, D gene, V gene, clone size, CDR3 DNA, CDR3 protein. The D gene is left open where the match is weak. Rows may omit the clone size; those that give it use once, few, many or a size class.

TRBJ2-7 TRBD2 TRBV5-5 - TGTGCCAGCAGCGGAAGGGCAAGCGGGGACTACGAGCAGTACTTC CASSGRASGDYEQYF
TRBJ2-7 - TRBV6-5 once TGTGCCAGCAGTTACACTACGGGGGGCAAATACGAGCAGTACTTC CASSYTTGGKYEQYF
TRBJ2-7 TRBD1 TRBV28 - TGTGCCAGTCGGACAGGGTTATTCTACGAGCAGTACTTC CASRTGLFYEQYF
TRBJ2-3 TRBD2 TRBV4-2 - TGTGCCAGCAGCCAAGCAGGACTAGACTTTACAGATACGCAGTATTTT CASSQAGLDFTDTQYF
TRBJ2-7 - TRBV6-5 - TGTGCCAGCAGTTACGGAGGACAGACCTACGAGCAGTACTTC CASSYGGQTYEQYF
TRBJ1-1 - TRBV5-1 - TGCGCCAGCAGCTTGACCCCCCAGGGGAGAGGAACTGAAGCTTTCTTT CASSLTPQGRGTEAFF
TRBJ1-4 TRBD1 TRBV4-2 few TGTGCCAGCAGCCAATTCGGGCAGGGGGCTACTAATGAAAAACTGTTTTTT CASSQFGQGATNEKLFF
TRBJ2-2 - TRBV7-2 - TGTGCCAGCAGCGCAGGACAAGTGCCCACCGGGGAGCTGTTTTTT CASSAGQVPTGELFF
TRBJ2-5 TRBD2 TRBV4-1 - TGCGCCAGCAGCCGGACTAGCCTTTTGCCGGGAGAGACCCAGTACTTC CASSRTSLLPGETQYF
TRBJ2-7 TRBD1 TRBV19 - TGTGCCAGTAGAGAAGGCCTGGACAGGGGGAAGTACGAGCAGTACTTC CASREGLDRGKYEQYF
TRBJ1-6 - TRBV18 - TGTGCCAGCTCACCACCCACGGGTAGAAATTCACCCCTCCACTTT CASSPPTGRNSPLHF
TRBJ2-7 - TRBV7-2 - TGTGCCAGCAGCTTAGAGAGGGGGAACTACGAGCAGTACTTC CASSLERGNYEQYF
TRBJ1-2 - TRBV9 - TGTGCCAGCAGCGTAGACAGAACCTATGGCTACACCTTC CASSVDRTYGYTF
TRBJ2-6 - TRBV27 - TGTGCCAGCAAGTGGTACTCTGGGGCCAACGGCCTGACTTTC CASKWYSGANGLTF
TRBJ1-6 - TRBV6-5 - TGTGCCAGCAGTCCCCGACAGAATTCACCCCTCCACTTT CASSPRQNSPLHF
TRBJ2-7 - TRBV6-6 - TGTGCCAGCAGTTACTCGGGGGGGCCCCCCTACGAGCAGTACTTC CASSYSGGPPYEQYF
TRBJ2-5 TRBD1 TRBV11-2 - TGTGCCAGCAGCCCAGGACAGGGGTACCAAGAGACCCAGTACTTC CASSPGQGYQETQYF
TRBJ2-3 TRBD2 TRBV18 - TGTGCCAGCTCACCCACTAGCGGGGTTACAGATACGCAGTATTTT CASSPTSGVTDTQYF
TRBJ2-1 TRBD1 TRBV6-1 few TGTGCCAGCAGGGACCGGGACAGGGTAGGCTATGAGCAGTTCTTC CASRDRDRVGYEQFF
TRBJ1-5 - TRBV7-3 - TGTGCCAGCAGCTTAAACGGGGGGGGCAATCAGCCCCAGCATTTT CASSLNGGGNQPQHF
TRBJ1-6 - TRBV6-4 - TGTGCCAGCAGTCTGGGACTCGATAATTCACCCCTCCACTTT CASSLGLDNSPLHF
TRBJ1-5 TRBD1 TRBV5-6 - TGTGCCAGCAGCTACGGGACAGGGGGCGGTCAGCCCCAGCATTTT CASSYGTGGGQPQHF
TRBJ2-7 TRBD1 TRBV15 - TGTGCCACCAGCCTGAGGACAGGGGACGGTGAGCAGTACTTC CATSLRTGDGEQYF
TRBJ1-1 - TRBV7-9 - TGTGCCAGCAGCTTAGCGCAGGTGGGGCCAGTACACCTGGCTTTCTTT CASSLAQVGPVHLAFF
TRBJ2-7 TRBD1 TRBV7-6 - TGTGCCAGCAGCTCCCTGACCCGGGACAGCCCCTACGAGCAGTACTTC CASSSLTRDSPYEQYF
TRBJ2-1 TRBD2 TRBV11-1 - TGTGCCAGCAGCCGCCGCGGGCTAGCGGGGGACAATGAGCAGTTCTTC CASSRRGLAGDNEQFF
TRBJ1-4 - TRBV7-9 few TGTGCCAGCAGCTTCGGTAGGGGTGGCGAAAAACTGTTTTTT CASSFGRGGEKLFF
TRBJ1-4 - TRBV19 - TGTGCCAGTAGTATCCGGGACTCCGTCCAGTTTAGTGAAAAACTGTTTTTT CASSIRDSVQFSEKLFF